The source of this TCR beta chain is a study of CD8 T cells in Susac syndrome. This clonotype was seen a handful of times. cDNA came from around 0.54 to 1 ug RNA primed by random hexamers. Across 54 Vbeta and 13 Jbeta, TCR beta CDR3 was amplified with immunoSEQ multiplex PCR. TCRdb ran MiXCR on the immunoSEQ multiplex PCR reads and lists one entry per CDR3 protein. The sample contains 110,000 or so distinct CDR3 sequences, about 95% of which appear only once. The study sequenced TCR beta in blood CD8+ and CD4+ T cells. The control group consisted of healthy donors matched for age and sex. Trimming took off 3 bases at V and 6 bases at J, with 9 bases between the two ends. The germline V gene has CDR1 KGHSH and CDR2 LQKENI. The length of the CDR3 is 13 residues.

The TCR sequence derives from a human donor in good health. Material: CD4+ T cells from PBMCs. This chain uses TRBV18 with TRBJ1-5, with D possibly TRBD1 on 6 matching bases. CDR3: CASSPGARQPQHF. The CDR3 DNA reads as TGTGCCAGCTCACCGGGGGCGCGTCAGCCCCAGCATTTT.